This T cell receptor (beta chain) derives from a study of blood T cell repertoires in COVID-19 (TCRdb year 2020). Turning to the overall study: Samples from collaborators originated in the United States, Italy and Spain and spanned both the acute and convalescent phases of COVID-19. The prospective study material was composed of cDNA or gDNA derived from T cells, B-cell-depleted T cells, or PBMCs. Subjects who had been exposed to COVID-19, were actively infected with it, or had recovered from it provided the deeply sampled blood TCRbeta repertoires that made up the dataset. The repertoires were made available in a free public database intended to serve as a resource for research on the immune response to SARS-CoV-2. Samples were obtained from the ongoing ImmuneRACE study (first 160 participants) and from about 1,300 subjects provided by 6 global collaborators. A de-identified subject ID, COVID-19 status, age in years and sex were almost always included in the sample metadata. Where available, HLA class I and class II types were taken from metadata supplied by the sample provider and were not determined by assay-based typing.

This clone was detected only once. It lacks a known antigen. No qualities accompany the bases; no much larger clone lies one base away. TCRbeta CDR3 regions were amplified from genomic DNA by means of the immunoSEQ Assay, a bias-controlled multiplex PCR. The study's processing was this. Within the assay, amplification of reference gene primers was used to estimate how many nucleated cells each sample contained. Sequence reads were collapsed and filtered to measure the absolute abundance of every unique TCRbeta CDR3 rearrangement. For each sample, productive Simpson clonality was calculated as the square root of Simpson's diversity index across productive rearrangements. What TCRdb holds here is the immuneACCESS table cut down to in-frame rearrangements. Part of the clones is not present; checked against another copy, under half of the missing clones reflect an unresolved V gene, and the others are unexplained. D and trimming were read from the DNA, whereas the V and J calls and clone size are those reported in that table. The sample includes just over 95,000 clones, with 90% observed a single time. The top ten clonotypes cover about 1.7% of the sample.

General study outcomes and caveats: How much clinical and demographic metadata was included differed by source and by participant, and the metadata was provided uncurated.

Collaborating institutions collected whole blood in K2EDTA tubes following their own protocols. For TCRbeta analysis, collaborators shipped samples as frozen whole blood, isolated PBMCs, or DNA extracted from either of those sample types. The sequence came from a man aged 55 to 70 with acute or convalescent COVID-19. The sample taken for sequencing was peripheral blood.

The sequenced DNA is TGTGCCAGCTCTCGTGAGACAGGGGGCAAAAGCGGCTACACCTTC. Translation gives CASSRETGGKSGYTF. The rearranged segments are TRBV18 and TRBJ1-2, with 10 middle bases fitting TRBD1. The CDR3 runs 15 amino acids, cysteine and phenylalanine included. The CDR3 DNA has 45 bases and is translated from base 1. Trimmed from V: 6 bases; trimmed from J: 8 bases; junction bases lacking a gene match: 12. From the germline V gene, CDR1 is KGHSH and CDR2 is LQKENI.